This TCR beta chain was found in a study of OX40 agonist ivuxolimab in advanced cancers. Study summary: Three dose-escalation patients had partial responses: one with hepatocellular carcinoma and two with cutaneous melanoma.

With regard to this clone: The target antigen is unknown.

Study-level points and caveats: In CD8+ T cells, expanded clones were on average more numerous than in CD4+. At 0.1-3.0 mg/kg, partial responders had clonal expansion among the lowest observed.

Per germline, CDR1 SGHAT and CDR2 FQNNGV. This CDR3 is built from 17 residues. V was pared by 6 bases and J by 2 bases, with 23 bases between. The data were produced by immunoSEQ multiplex PCR, yet TCRdb's version contains in-frame clones alone and is incomplete. The data show 50,000 to 65,000 clones, over 65% seen once. This receptor was identified in an adult with an advanced solid tumor such as melanoma, head and neck, liver or kidney cancer. Sequenced here: CD4+ or CD8+ T cells sorted from blood, sampled in a trial of the OX40 agonist ivuxolimab. The rearrangement uses TRBV11-2 and TRBJ2-7; no firm D call. The DNA for the CDR3 is TGTGCCAGCAGACTCCGTAAGGGCGGAGCTTCCCCCTACGAGCAGTACTTC. This sequence encodes CASRLRKGGASPYEQYF. The full variable domain, rest sourced from reference TRBV11-2 and TRBJ2-7, is EAGVAQSPRYKIIEKRQSVAFWCNPISGHATLYWYQQILGQGPKLLIQFQNNGVVDDSQLPKDRFSAERLKGVDSTLKIQPAKLEDSAVYLCASRLRKGGASPYEQYFGPGTRLTVT.